The next 30 T cell receptor beta chains were all read from a single sample in a study of T-cell reconstitution after alpha-beta-depleted transplantation in children. A TCRbeta library incorporating unique molecular identifiers was prepared. TCRdb re-derived calls from the PCR reads in MiXCR, one entry per CDR3 protein. The sample lists 610,000 or so distinct CDR3 sequences; roughly 30% were seen once. The sample consisted of PBMCs, taken before TCRalphabeta/CD19-depleted stem cell transplant. The source is a boy in the first two years of life with Wiskott-Aldrich syndrome, due to receive a stem cell transplant.

There are a few counts of this clonotype. The chain has TRBV20-1 and TRBJ2-3, with D tentatively TRBD2 (5 bases). CDR3 size: 14 residues. Deletions cut 6 bases from V and 0 bases from J, with 13 bases between. The germline CDR1 and CDR2 sequences are DFQATT and SNEGSKA (reference sequence). CDR3 loop: CSAPLGGSTDTQYF. Here the CDR3 DNA reads TGCAGTGCGCCGCTGGGCGGGAGCACAGATACGCAGTATTTT.

This clonotype was counted between two and nine times. The chain carries TRBV5-1 and TRBJ1-4, with D hard to call. Germline V gene lookup returns CDR1 SGHRS and CDR2 YFSETQ. CDR3 length equals 13 residues. V shed 3 bases and J shed 7 bases, with 10 bases lying between them. CDR3 sequence (DNA): TGCGCCAGCAGCTCCAACACCGCTGAAAAACTGTTTTTT. Its protein product is CASSSNTAEKLFF.

This clonotype has more than one count but fewer than ten. The chain employs TRBV7-6 and TRBJ2-3; D is unresolved. CDR1 and CDR2 (germline): SGHVS, FNYEAQ. CDR3 length: 14 residues. V was pared by 8 bases and J by 0 bases, with 12 bases between. The CDR3: CASGITPSTDTQYF. CDR3 bases: TGTGCCAGCGGAATAACACCTAGCACAGATACGCAGTATTTT. The whole variable domain, filled in from reference TRBV7-6 and TRBJ2-3, reads GAGVSQSPRYKVTKRGQDVALRCDPISGHVSLYWYRQALGQGPEFLTYFNYEAQQDKSGLPNDRFSAERPEGSISTLTIQRTEQRDSAMYRCASGITPSTDTQYFGPGTRLTVL.

The chain joins TRBV18 to TRBJ2-2; D remains unclear. The germline CDR1 and CDR2 sequences are KGHSH and LQKENI. The CDR3 totals 13 residues. Deletions cut 2 bases from V and 6 bases from J, with 7 bases between. CDR3 amino acids: CASSPRIPGELFF. The CDR3 DNA reads TGTGCCAGCTCACCAAGGATCCCCGGGGAGCTGTTTTTT.

This clonotype was detected only a few times. This sequence joins TRBV6-6 and TRBJ2-3; the D gene is possibly TRBD1 (5 bases). V lost 10 bases, J lost 1 base, and 9 bases lay in between. Germline loops: CDR1 MNHNY, CDR2 SVGAGI (reference sequence). There are 12 residues in the CDR3. CDR3 in amino acids: CATKTGTDTQYF. For the CDR3, the DNA is TGTGCCACCAAGACAGGCACAGATACGCAGTATTTT.

The chain carries TRBV10-1 and TRBJ2-5; D may be TRBD2 (6 bases). V shed 2 bases and J shed 5 bases, with 12 bases lying between them. The CDR3 contains 14 residues. The germline V gene encodes CDR1 WNHNN and CDR2 SYGVQD (reference sequence). This CDR3 is CASSETSRRETQYF. The DNA for the CDR3 is TGCGCCAGCAGTGAGACTAGCCGGAGGGAGACCCAGTACTTC.

The chain employs TRBV6-5 and TRBJ1-4; D is perhaps TRBD1 (5 bases). From germline, CDR1 is MNHEY and CDR2 SVGAGI. This CDR3 contains 17 residues. Deletions cut 0 bases from V and 2 bases from J, with 13 bases between. CDR3 protein: CASSYSRGYGTNEKLFF. The CDR3 bases are TGTGCCAGCAGTTACTCGAGGGGCTATGGGACTAATGAAAAACTGTTTTTT.

This clonotype was seen more than once but under ten times. This rearrangement joins TRBV29-1 to TRBJ2-3; D possibly corresponds to TRBD1 (6 bases). Germline values: CDR1 SQVTM, CDR2 ANQGSEA. V was cut by 5 bases and J by 4 bases, with 16 bases left in between. The CDR3 has 14 residues. The CDR3 DNA is TGCAGCGTTCTCAGGGGCGGTGGGGCAGATACGCAGTATTTT. It specifies CSVLRGGGADTQYF.

This clonotype has more than one count but fewer than ten. The V gene is TRBV29-1, the J gene TRBJ2-3; TRBD2 matches at 9 bases. The junction had 5 bases not matched to a gene; V was cut back by 6 bases and J by 4 bases. The V gene's germline CDR1 is SQVTM and CDR2 ANQGSEA. CDR3 length: 13 residues. The CDR3 nucleotides are TGCAGCGTGTCACTAGCGGGCGCAGATACGCAGTATTTT. Its protein product is CSVSLAGADTQYF.

The chain carries TRBV28 and TRBJ2-1; D possibly corresponds to TRBD2 (7 bases). The CDR3 loop spans 13 amino acids. Germline lookup yields CDR1 MDHEN and CDR2 SYDVKM. V lost 7 bases, J lost 8 bases, and 15 bases lay in between. CDR3 residues: CASTLGGGDEQFF. The DNA of the CDR3 is TGTGCCAGCACCCTAGGCGGGGGCGATGAGCAGTTCTTC. Supplemented by reference TRBV28 and TRBJ2-1, the full variable domain reads DVKVTQSSRYLVKRTGEKVFLECVQDMDHENMFWYRQDPGLGLRLIYFSYDVKMKEKGDIPEGYSVSREKKERFSLILESASTNQTSMYLCASTLGGGDEQFFGPGTRLTVL.

The gene calls are TRBV14 and TRBJ2-7; D remains ambiguous. Trimming pared 2 bases from V and 4 bases from J, leaving 3 bases between. Germline assignment: CDR1 SGHDN and CDR2 FVKESK. The CDR3 loop spans 11 amino acids. CDR3 protein: CASSQIYEQYF. The CDR3 bases are TGTGCCAGCAGCCAAATTTACGAGCAGTACTTC.

This rearrangement joins TRBV15 to TRBJ2-1; 10 bases line up with TRBD2. The CDR3 sequence is 15 residues long. The V gene's germline CDR1 is LNHNV and CDR2 YYDKDF (reference sequence). Trimming cost V 0 bases and J 6 bases; bases outside gene matches: 2. CDR3 loop: CATSRDSGRSNEQFF. CDR3 DNA sequence: TGTGCCACCAGCAGAGATAGCGGGAGGTCCAATGAGCAGTTCTTC. Together with reference TRBV15 and TRBJ2-1, the CDR3 gives the full variable domain: DAMVIQNPRYQVTQFGKPVTLSCSQTLNHNVMYWYQQKSSQAPKLLFHYYDKDFNNEADTPDNFQSRRPNTSFCFLDIRSPGLGDTAMYLCATSRDSGRSNEQFFGPGTRLTVL.

This chain connects TRBV27 to TRBJ1-6, with 8 bases lining up with TRBD1. Unmatched junction bases numbered 4, after V lost 2 bases and J lost 7 bases. The CDR3 consists of 15 residues. Looked up from germline, CDR1 is MNHEY and CDR2 is SMNVEV (reference sequence). CDR3 sequence reads: CASSLGQGANSPLHF. The CDR3 DNA is TGTGCCAGCAGTTTAGGACAGGGCGCAAATTCACCCCTCCACTTT.

The chain carries TRBV29-1 and TRBJ2-5; D may correspond to TRBD1 or TRBD2 (5 bases each). CDR3 length: 10 residues. The germline V gene encodes CDR1 SQVTM and CDR2 ANQGSEA. The ends were cut back, 7 bases at V and 5 bases at J, with 8 bases in the middle. CDR3 sequence reads: CSGGVETQYF. In nucleotides, the CDR3 is TGCAGCGGAGGGGTCGAGACCCAGTACTTC.

This clonotype appeared a few times. The chain carries TRBV15 and TRBJ2-7; possible D gene TRBD1, 5 bases. The germline gives CDR1 LNHNV, CDR2 YYDKDF (reference sequence). The CDR3 spans 12 residues. Trimming left V 5 bases short and J 5 bases short, with 10 bases between. The CDR3 loop is CATSHDSHEQYF. The CDR3 nucleotides read TGTGCCACCAGCCACGACAGCCACGAGCAGTACTTC.

This clonotype was recorded a few times. The genes are TRBV5-1 and TRBJ1-1; 10 nucleotides match TRBD1. The CDR3 consists of 17 residues. V trimming: 1 base; J trimming: 3 bases; junction bases outside the gene matches: 9. Germline loops: CDR1 SGHRS, CDR2 YFSETQ. The CDR3: CASSLWGTGDGDTEAFF. CDR3 coding DNA: TGCGCCAGCAGCTTGTGGGGGACAGGGGACGGAGACACTGAAGCTTTCTTT.

The chain is built from TRBV28 and TRBJ2-4; D is perhaps TRBD1 or TRBD2 (5 bases each). The V and J ends lost 6 bases and 2 bases respectively, with 14 bases between them. The CDR3 totals 15 residues. CDR1 is MDHEN and CDR2 is SYDVKM in the germline V gene. CDR3 bases: TGTGCCAGCAGCAGACCCGAGGGGACCAAAAACATTCAGTACTTC. Its protein is CASSRPEGTKNIQYF.

This chain joins TRBV12-3 or TRBV12-4 and TRBJ2-3; D may be TRBD1 (6 bases). This CDR3 is built from 16 residues. V lost 5 bases to trimming and J lost 4 bases, with 19 bases between them. As DNA, the CDR3 is TGTGCCAGCAGTGACCCCAGGGGTTCAAGGGCAGATACGCAGTATTTT. Protein sequence: CASSDPRGSRADTQYF.

This clonotype came up a few times. The rearrangement uses TRBV27 and TRBJ2-7; perhaps TRBD1 as D (5 bases). The CDR3 extends over 13 amino acids. V dropped 0 bases and J dropped 9 bases, with 12 bases sitting between them. Germline lookup yields CDR1 MNHEY and CDR2 SMNVEV (reference sequence). CDR3 sequence (DNA): TGTGCCAGCAGTTTATCCCAGGGAACGGTGCAGTACTTC. Residues: CASSLSQGTVQYF.

Only a few counts were recorded for this clonotype. This chain uses TRBV12-3 or TRBV12-4 with TRBJ1-5; D gene unclear. Trimming cost V 3 bases and J 7 bases, with 10 bases left between them. CDR3 length: 13 residues. CDR3 DNA sequence: TGTGCCAGCAGTTTCGTCAGCGTGCAGCCCCAGCATTTT. It is translated as CASSFVSVQPQHF.

V usage is TRBV7-8 and J usage is TRBJ2-1, with D possibly being TRBD2 (6 bases). Germline CDR1 and CDR2: SGHVS and FQNEAQ. The ends were cut back, 5 bases at V and 3 bases at J, with 20 bases in the middle. The CDR3 is made up of 17 amino acids. CDR3 protein: CASSTSRDFLFYNEQFF. DNA of the CDR3: TGTGCCAGCAGCACGTCAAGGGACTTCCTGTTCTACAATGAGCAGTTCTTC.

This clonotype was found a few times. The chain has TRBV5-1 and TRBJ2-5, with a possible D match to TRBD1 (6 bases). The CDR3 spans 13 residues. Germline V gives CDR1 SGHRS, CDR2 YFSETQ. Trimming removed 2 bases at V and 5 bases at J, with 10 bases between. The chain's CDR3 is CASSLKGDETQYF. The CDR3 DNA follows: TGCGCCAGCAGCTTAAAGGGGGACGAGACCCAGTACTTC. Looking up the rest from reference TRBV5-1 and TRBJ2-5 gives the full variable domain: KAGVTQTPRYLIKTRGQQVTLSCSPISGHRSVSWYQQTPGQGLQFLFEYFSETQRNKGNFPGRFSGRQFSNSRSEMNVSTLELGDSALYLCASSLKGDETQYFGPGTRLLVL.

In its sample, this clonotype was seen a few times. The chain couples TRBV5-1 to TRBJ2-1, with 10 bases identical to TRBD2. The germline gives CDR1 SGHRS, CDR2 YFSETQ. The trim removed 5 bases at V and 0 bases at J, leaving 2 bases unmatched. The CDR3 sequence is 15 residues long. This CDR3 is CASREREGSYNEQFF. CDR3 in DNA: TGCGCCAGCAGGGAGCGGGAGGGCTCCTACAATGAGCAGTTCTTC.

This clonotype came up a few times. The genes are TRBV10-3 and TRBJ2-1; tentatively, D is TRBD1 (7 bases). Germline V gives CDR1 ENHRY, CDR2 SYGVKD. This CDR3 is built from 15 residues. V lost 8 bases and J lost 0, with 14 bases in between. CDR3 amino acids: CAIGGTVSSYNEQFF. The DNA for the CDR3 is TGTGCCATCGGAGGGACAGTGAGCTCCTACAATGAGCAGTTCTTC.

The genes are TRBV10-3 and TRBJ2-1, with 11 bases fitting TRBD2. Trimming took 2 bases from V and 7 from J; bases not matched to a gene: 13. In germline, CDR1 is ENHRY, CDR2 SYGVKD. The CDR3 totals 18 residues. The CDR3, as DNA: TGTGCCATCAGTGAGACTAGCGGGAGATCCCGCGGAGATAATGAGCAGTTCTTC. It yields the protein CAISETSGRSRGDNEQFF.

The V gene is TRBV19, the J gene TRBJ1-5; 7 bases are shared with TRBD1. Germline CDR1 and CDR2: LNHDA and SQIVND (reference sequence). V shed 3 bases, J shed 7 bases, and the junction held 6 bases outside the gene matches. CDR3 size: 14 residues. CDR3 sequence (DNA): TGTGCCAGTAGTATCGACAGGGTGAGGCAGCCCCAGCATTTT. It codes for CASSIDRVRQPQHF. The whole variable domain, filled in from reference TRBV19 and TRBJ1-5, reads DGGITQSPKYLFRKEGQNVTLSCEQNLNHDAMYWYRQDPGQGLRLIYYSQIVNDFQKGDIAEGYSVSREKKESFPLTVTSAQKNPTAFYLCASSIDRVRQPQHFGDGTRLSIL.

This clonotype has more than one count but fewer than ten. The chain joins TRBV28 to TRBJ2-2; 9 nucleotides match TRBD1. The germline gives CDR1 MDHEN, CDR2 SYDVKM. Germline trimming cut 8 bases from V and 9 bases from J; bases unmatched to any gene: 4. The CDR3 covers 12 residues. CDR3 amino acids: CASLQGARELFF. The CDR3 DNA reads TGTGCCAGCTTACAGGGGGCGCGGGAGCTGTTTTTT.

A few counts support this clonotype. The chain employs TRBV12-3 or TRBV12-4 and TRBJ2-5; 11 bases match TRBD2. This CDR3 has 16 residues. Germline trimming cut 8 bases from V and 5 bases from J; bases unmatched to any gene: 13. The CDR3 DNA follows: TGTGCCAGCGCAAACGCCCAACTAGCGGGAGTTGAGACCCAGTACTTC. This sequence encodes CASANAQLAGVETQYF.

This chain uses TRBV6-1 with TRBJ2-1, with TRBD2 identical over 8 bases. Germline trimming cut 6 bases from V and 1 base from J; bases unmatched to any gene: 8. CDR3 length: 16 amino acids. The germline gives CDR1 MNHNS, CDR2 SASEGT. CDR3 amino acids: CASRPTSGGSYNEQFF. CDR3 nucleotide sequence: TGTGCCAGCAGACCCACTAGCGGTGGGTCCTACAATGAGCAGTTCTTC.

V gene TRBV19 combines with J gene TRBJ1-2; TRBD1 aligns across 8 bases. Germline V gives CDR1 LNHDA, CDR2 SQIVND (reference sequence). Losses at the gene ends were 3 bases for V and 6 bases for J; bases not matched to a gene: 12. The CDR3 contains 16 residues. CDR3 sequence: CASSIHGQGAVDGYTF. The CDR3 DNA is TGTGCCAGTAGTATTCATGGTCAGGGGGCGGTGGATGGCTACACCTTC.